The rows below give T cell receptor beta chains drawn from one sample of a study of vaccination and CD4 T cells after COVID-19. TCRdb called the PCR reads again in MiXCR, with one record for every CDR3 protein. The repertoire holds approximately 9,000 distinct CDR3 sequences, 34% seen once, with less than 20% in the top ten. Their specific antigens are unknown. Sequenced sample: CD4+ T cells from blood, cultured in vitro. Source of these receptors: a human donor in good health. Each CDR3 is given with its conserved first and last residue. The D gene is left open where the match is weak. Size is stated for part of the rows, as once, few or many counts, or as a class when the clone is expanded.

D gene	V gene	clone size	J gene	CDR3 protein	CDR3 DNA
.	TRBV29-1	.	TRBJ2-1	CSVRGPIRLGGNEQFF	TGCAGCGTTAGGGGACCAATTAGACTGGGGGGCAATGAGCAGTTCTTC
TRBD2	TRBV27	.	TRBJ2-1	CASSSPRGSTNEQFF	TGTGCCAGCAGTTCCCCCCGCGGGAGTACAAATGAGCAGTTCTTC
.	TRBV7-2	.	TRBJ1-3	CASSLAGQNSGNTIYF	TGTGCCAGCAGCTTAGCGGGGCAAAACTCTGGAAACACCATATATTTT
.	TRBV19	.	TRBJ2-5	CASSSRGRTSQETQYF	TGTGCCAGTAGTAGCCGTGGGAGGACCTCCCAAGAGACCCAGTACTTC
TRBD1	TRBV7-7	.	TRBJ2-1	CASSPGQGEHNEQFF	TGTGCTAGCAGCCCAGGACAGGGTGAGCACAATGAGCAGTTCTTC
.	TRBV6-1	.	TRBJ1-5	CASSGAWAQPQHF	TGTGCCAGCAGTGGGGCGTGGGCACAGCCCCAGCATTTT
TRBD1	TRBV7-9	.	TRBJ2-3	CASNPWTGAADTQYF	TGTGCCAGCAACCCATGGACAGGGGCGGCAGATACGCAGTATTTT
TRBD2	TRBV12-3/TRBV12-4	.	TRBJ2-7	CASSPVWASGSYEQYF	TGTGCCAGCAGTCCCGTGTGGGCTAGCGGGAGTTACGAGCAGTACTTC
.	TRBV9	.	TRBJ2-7	CASSVIEGGEQYF	TGTGCCAGCAGCGTAATAGAGGGGGGCGAGCAGTACTTC
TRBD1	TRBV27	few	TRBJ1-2	CASSLGNRGYGYTF	TGTGCCAGCAGTTTAGGTAACAGGGGCTATGGCTACACCTTC
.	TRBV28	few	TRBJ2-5	CASSLSRGLETQYF	TGTGCCAGCAGTTTATCGCGTGGTTTGGAGACCCAGTACTTC
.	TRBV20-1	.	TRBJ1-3	CSARTHSFSGNTIYF	TGCAGTGCTAGAACTCACTCTTTCTCTGGAAACACCATATATTTT
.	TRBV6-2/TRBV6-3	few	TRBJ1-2	CASSYSGIRSYTF	TGTGCCAGCAGTTACAGCGGGATTAGAAGCTACACCTTC
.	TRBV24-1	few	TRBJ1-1	CATSDGDLRGAFF	TGTGCCACCAGTGATGGTGACTTAAGAGGAGCTTTCTTT
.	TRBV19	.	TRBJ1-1	CASSADGWNTEAFF	TGTGCCAGTAGTGCGGACGGATGGAACACTGAAGCTTTCTTT
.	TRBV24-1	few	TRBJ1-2	CATSDRTAGSNYGYTF	TGTGCCACCAGTGATAGGACAGCGGGATCAAACTATGGCTACACCTTC
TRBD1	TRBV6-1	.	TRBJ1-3	CASTRDRAGNTIYF	TGTGCCAGCACCCGGGACAGGGCTGGAAACACCATATATTTT
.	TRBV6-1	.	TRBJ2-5	CASKRTVGETQYF	TGTGCCAGCAAACGGACAGTAGGCGAGACCCAGTACTTC
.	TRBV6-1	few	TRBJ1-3	CAIERTSGNTIYF	TGTGCCATTGAAAGGACCTCTGGAAACACCATATATTTT
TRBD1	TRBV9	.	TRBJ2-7	CASSAGTGNPYEQYF	TGTGCCAGCAGCGCCGGGACAGGGAATCCCTACGAGCAGTACTTC
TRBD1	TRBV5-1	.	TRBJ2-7	CASGPGGGAAYEQYF	TGCGCCAGCGGGCCAGGGGGCGGGGCGGCCTACGAGCAGTACTTC
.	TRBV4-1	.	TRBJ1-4	CASSQVYPPTSEKLFF	TGCGCCAGCAGCCAAGTGTACCCACCCACGAGCGAAAAACTGTTTTTT
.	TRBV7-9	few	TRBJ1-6	CASSRAGAAQTPLHF	TGTGCCAGCAGCCGAGCTGGGGCTGCTCAGACACCCCTCCACTTT
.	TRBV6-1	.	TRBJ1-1	CASSQLRRGFTEAFF	TGTGCCAGCAGCCAACTACGGAGGGGTTTCACTGAAGCTTTCTTT